This T cell receptor beta chain was captured in a study of Ad26.COV2.S vaccination and SARS-CoV-2 variants. Looking at the study overall: Administration of Ad26.COV2.S was intramuscular, either once or twice 56 days apart. Study-wide findings and caveats: Reports say spike-specific CD8+ and CD4+ T cell responses covered substantial breadth after vaccination.

Generated by immunoSEQ multiplex PCR, the TCRdb table keeps only in-frame clones and is missing some. The data contain approximately 300,000 clones, about 85% of them seen just once; the ten biggest clones take up 2.1%. This sample's treatment: about 20 received Ad26.COV2.S at low or high dose, single or two shots; 5 received placebo; per-sample allocation not given. Specimens were obtained on day 63 following the first vaccine or placebo injection. Note on this clone: The antigen is unknown.

The CDR3 has 14 amino acids. The ends were cut back, 10 bases at V and 4 bases at J, with 18 bases in the middle. Germline V gives CDR1 LGHNA, CDR2 YNFKEQ. This clonotype was obtained from a person between 18 and 59 years old who received the Ad26.COV2.S COVID-19 vaccine or a placebo. The chain joins TRBV4-2 to TRBJ2-3; a weak D match, TRBD1 (5 bases). The specimen was peripheral blood, collected in a trial of Ad26.COV2.S vaccine versus placebo. The CDR3 DNA reads TGTGCCACCGCGACCGGACACGTGTCAGATACGCAGTATTTT. The encoded protein is CATATGHVSDTQYF.